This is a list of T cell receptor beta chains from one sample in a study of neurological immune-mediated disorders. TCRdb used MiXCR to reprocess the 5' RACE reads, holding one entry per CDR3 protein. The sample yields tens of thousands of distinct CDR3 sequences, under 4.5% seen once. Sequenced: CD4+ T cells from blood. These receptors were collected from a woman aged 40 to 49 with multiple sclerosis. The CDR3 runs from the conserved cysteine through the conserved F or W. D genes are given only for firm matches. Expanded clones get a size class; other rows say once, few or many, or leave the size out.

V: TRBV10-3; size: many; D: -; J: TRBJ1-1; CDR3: CAISEGVNTEAFF; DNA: TGTGCCATCAGTGAAGGGGTGAACACTGAAGCTTTCTTT
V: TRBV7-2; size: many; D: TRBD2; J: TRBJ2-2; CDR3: CASSRGGLRGRDAGELFF; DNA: TGTGCCAGCAGCCGGGGGGGCCTGCGGGGGCGAGATGCCGGGGAGCTGTTTTTT
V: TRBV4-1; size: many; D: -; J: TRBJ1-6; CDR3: CASSLFRGVTGSPLHF; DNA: TGCGCCAGCAGCCTGTTTCGGGGAGTTACCGGTTCACCCCTCCACTTT
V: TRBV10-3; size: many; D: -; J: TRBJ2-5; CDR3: CAINSGPRETQYF; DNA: TGTGCCATCAATAGTGGACCTCGGGAGACCCAGTACTTC
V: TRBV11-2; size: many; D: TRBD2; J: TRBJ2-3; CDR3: CASSLGTSSLDTQYF; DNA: TGTGCCAGCAGCTTAGGGACTAGCTCCTTGGATACGCAGTATTTT
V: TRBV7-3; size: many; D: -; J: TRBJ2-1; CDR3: CASSDPGREQFF; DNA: TGTGCCAGCAGCGACCCGGGGAGAGAGCAGTTCTTC
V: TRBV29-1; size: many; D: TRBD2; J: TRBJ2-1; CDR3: CSGGQRLAYNEQFF; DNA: TGCAGCGGGGGTCAGCGACTAGCTTACAATGAGCAGTTCTTC
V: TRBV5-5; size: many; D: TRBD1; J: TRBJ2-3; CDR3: CASSSPGQGTDTQYF; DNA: TGTGCCAGCAGCTCCCCGGGACAGGGCACAGATACGCAGTATTTT
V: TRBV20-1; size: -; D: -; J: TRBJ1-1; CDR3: CSASRGSEPIF; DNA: TGCAGTGCTAGTAGGGGAAGTGAACCTATCTTT
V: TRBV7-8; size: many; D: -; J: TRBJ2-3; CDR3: CASSPRKGGSDTQYF; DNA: TGTGCCAGCAGCCCCCGGAAGGGGGGCTCGGATACGCAGTATTTT
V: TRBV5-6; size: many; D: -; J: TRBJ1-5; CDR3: CASSREGGLNQPQHF; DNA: TGTGCCAGCAGCCGCGAGGGGGGGCTAAATCAGCCCCAGCATTTT
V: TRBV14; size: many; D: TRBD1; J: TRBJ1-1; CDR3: CASSRLGRVTGGVGNTEAFF; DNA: TGTGCCAGCAGCCGACTTGGGAGGGTGACAGGGGGCGTTGGGAACACTGAAGCTTTCTTT
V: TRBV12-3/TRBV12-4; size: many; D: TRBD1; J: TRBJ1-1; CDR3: CASSLQGAVTEAFF; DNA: TGTGCCAGCAGTTTACAGGGGGCTGTCACTGAAGCTTTCTTT
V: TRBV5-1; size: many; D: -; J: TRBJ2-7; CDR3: CASSFTGTYEQYF; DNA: TGCGCCAGCAGCTTCACAGGGACCTACGAGCAGTACTTC
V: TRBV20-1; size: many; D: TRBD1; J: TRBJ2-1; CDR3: CSASPPGQGSSYNEQFF; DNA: TGCAGTGCTAGTCCCCCCGGACAGGGGAGCTCCTACAATGAGCAGTTCTTC
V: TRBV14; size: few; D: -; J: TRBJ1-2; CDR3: CASSPGNYGYTF; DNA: TGTGCCAGCAGCCCCGGGAACTATGGCTACACCTTC
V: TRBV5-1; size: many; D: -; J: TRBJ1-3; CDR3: CASRQDSGNTIYF; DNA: TGCGCCAGCAGGCAGGACTCTGGAAACACCATATATTTT
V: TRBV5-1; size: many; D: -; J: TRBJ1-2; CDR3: CASSGGDMPNYGYTF; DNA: TGCGCCAGCAGCGGGGGGGACATGCCTAACTATGGCTACACCTTC
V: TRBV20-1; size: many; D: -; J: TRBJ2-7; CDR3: CSARGELAYEQYF; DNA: TGCAGTGCTAGGGGCGAGCTAGCCTACGAGCAGTACTTC
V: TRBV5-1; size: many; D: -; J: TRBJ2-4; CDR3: CASSKDSGLAKNIQYF; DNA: TGCGCCAGCAGCAAGGACAGCGGACTAGCCAAAAACATTCAGTACTTC